This T cell receptor beta chain was sequenced in a study of blood T cell repertoires in COVID-19. At the level of the study: The origin of the acute and convalescent COVID-19 samples was the United States, Italy and Spain.

Germline assignment: CDR1 SGHVS and CDR2 FNYEAQ. V was clipped by 5 bases and J by 5 bases; unmatched bases: 14. The CDR3 length is 17 residues. As handled by the study authors: The authors estimated nucleated cell counts from reference gene primer amplification. TCRdb keeps only in-frame clones here, not all; method: immunoSEQ multiplex PCR. D and trimming were read from the DNA, whereas the V and J calls and clone size are those reported in that table. Counted here are tens of thousands of clones, roughly 72% occurring once; the ten biggest clones make up about 15%. The receptor's source is a man aged 55-75 years with COVID-19, enrolled during active disease. The chain employs TRBV7-6 and TRBJ1-2; 10 positions match TRBD1. Sequenced sample: peripheral blood. The CDR3 sequence: CASSQYSPGTGEYGYTF. CDR3 coding DNA: TGTGCCAGCAGCCAATACAGTCCCGGGACAGGGGAGTATGGCTACACCTTC. Variable domain in full (rest from reference TRBV7-6 and TRBJ1-2): GAGVSQSPRYKVTKRGQDVALRCDPISGHVSLYWYRQALGQGPEFLTYFNYEAQQDKSGLPNDRFSAERPEGSISTLTIQRTEQRDSAMYRCASSQYSPGTGEYGYTFGSGTRLTVV.